This paragraph covers one T cell receptor beta chain sequence. These data originate in a study of blood T cell repertoires in COVID-19. As handled by the study authors: Researchers report that nucleated cell counts were estimated from reference gene primer amplification. The protocol was immunoSEQ multiplex PCR, while the TCRdb copy is restricted to in-frame clones and leaves out a portion. V, J and clone size are taken as reported in that table, and D and trimming were inferred from the DNA itself. The top ten clones hold roughly 5% of a sample with about 220,000 clones, approximately 81% of them seen once. Germline assignment: CDR1 SGHAT and CDR2 FQDESV (reference sequence). The CDR3 has 13 residues. The V and J ends lost 5 bases and 7 bases, in that order; junction bases with no gene match: 7.

This sequence originates from a woman aged 55-70 years who had recovered from COVID-19. The rearrangement uses TRBV11-1 and TRBJ2-5; 7 nucleotides align to TRBD1. Source material: peripheral blood. In nucleotides, the CDR3 is TGTGCCAGCAGCACCTACAGACAGGGGACCCAGTACTTC. It encodes CASSTYRQGTQYF.